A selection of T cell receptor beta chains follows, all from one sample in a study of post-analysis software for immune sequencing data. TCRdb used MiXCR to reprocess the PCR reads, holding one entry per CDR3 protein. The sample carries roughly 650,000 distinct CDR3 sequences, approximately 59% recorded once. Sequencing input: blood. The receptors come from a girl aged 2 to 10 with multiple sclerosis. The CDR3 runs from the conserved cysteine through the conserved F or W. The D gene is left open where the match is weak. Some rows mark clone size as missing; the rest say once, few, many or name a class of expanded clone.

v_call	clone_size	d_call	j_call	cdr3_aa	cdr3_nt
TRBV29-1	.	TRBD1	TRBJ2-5	CSVEDPGQGGETQYF	TGCAGCGTTGAAGATCCGGGACAGGGGGGAGAGACCCAGTACTTC
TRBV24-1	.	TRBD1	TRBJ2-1	CATSDPRDRRSLNEQFF	TGTGCCACCAGTGACCCTCGGGACAGGCGGTCTCTCAATGAGCAGTTCTTC
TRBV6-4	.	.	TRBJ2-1	CASSDSALNWNEQFF	TGTGCCAGCAGTGACTCTGCTTTGAATTGGAATGAGCAGTTCTTC
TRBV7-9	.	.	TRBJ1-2	CASSGGGTPNYGYTF	TGTGCCAGCAGCGGGGGCGGGACACCAAACTATGGCTACACCTTC
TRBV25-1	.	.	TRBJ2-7	CASSEYDYTYEQYF	TGTGCCAGCAGTGAATATGACTACACCTACGAGCAGTACTTC
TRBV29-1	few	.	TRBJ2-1	CSVSHTSEQFF	TGCAGCGTTTCCCACACATCTGAGCAGTTCTTC
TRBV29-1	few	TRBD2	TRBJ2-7	CSVETSGSTYEQYF	TGCAGCGTTGAAACCAGCGGGAGTACATACGAGCAGTACTTC
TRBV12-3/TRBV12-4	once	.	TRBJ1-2	CAITWGVGVVNTF	TGTGCCATCACCTGGGGGGTTGGGGTCGTAAACACCTTC
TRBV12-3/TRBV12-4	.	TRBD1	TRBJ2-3	CASSLPGQPYTDTQYF	TGTGCCAGCAGTTTACCGGGACAGCCATACACAGATACGCAGTATTTT
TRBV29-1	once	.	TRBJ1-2	CSALKGGYTF	TGCAGCGCCCTGAAGGGTGGCTACACCTTC
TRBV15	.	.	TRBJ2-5	CATSGQAQETQYF	TGTGCCACCAGCGGGCAGGCCCAAGAGACCCAGTACTTC
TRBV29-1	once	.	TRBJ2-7	CSVESSGPGSYEQYF	TGCAGCGTTGAATCTTCAGGACCTGGCTCCTACGAGCAGTACTTC
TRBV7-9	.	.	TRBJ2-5	CASSLGFMQGNQETQYF	TGTGCCAGCAGCTTAGGGTTCATGCAGGGAAACCAAGAGACCCAGTACTTC
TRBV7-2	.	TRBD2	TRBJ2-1	CASSWTRGGNEQFF	TGTGCCAGCAGCTGGACTAGGGGTGGGAATGAGCAGTTCTTC
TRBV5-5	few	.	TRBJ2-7	CASSLARIPYEQYF	TGTGCCAGCAGCTTGGCCAGGATACCCTACGAGCAGTACTTC
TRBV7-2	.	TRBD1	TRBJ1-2	CASSLNSGGALGYTF	TGTGCCAGCAGCTTAAATTCAGGGGGCGCGTTAGGCTACACCTTC
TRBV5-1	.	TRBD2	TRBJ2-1	CASSLALAGVNNEQFF	TGCGCCAGCAGCTTGGCCCTAGCGGGGGTCAACAATGAGCAGTTCTTC
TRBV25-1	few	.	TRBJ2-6	CASSEYPGSSGANVLTF	TGTGCCAGCAGTGAATATCCGGGGAGCTCTGGGGCCAACGTCCTGACTTTC
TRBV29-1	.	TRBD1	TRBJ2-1	CSVPGQGAYNEQFF	TGCAGCGTTCCCGGACAGGGGGCTTACAATGAGCAGTTCTTC
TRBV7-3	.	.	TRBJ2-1	CASSLNGRTHNEQFF	TGTGCCAGCAGCTTAAATGGTCGGACTCACAATGAGCAGTTCTTC
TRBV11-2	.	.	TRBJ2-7	CASRTYKSSVFYEQYF	TGTGCCAGCAGGACCTACAAAAGCAGCGTGTTCTACGAGCAGTACTTC
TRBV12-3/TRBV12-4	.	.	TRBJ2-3	CASNNPGPVGTQYF	TGTGCCAGCAACAACCCCGGGCCAGTGGGGACGCAGTATTTT
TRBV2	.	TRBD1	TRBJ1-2	CASSEWSGAGGEANYGYTF	TGTGCCAGCAGTGAATGGTCGGGGGCAGGGGGGGAAGCTAACTATGGCTACACCTTC
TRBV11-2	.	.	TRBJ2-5	CASSFRPGLVAQETQYF	TGTGCCAGCAGCTTCCGACCGGGGCTGGTCGCCCAAGAGACCCAGTACTTC
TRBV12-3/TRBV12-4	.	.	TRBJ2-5	CASSRGPETQYF	TGTGCCAGCAGTAGGGGCCCAGAGACCCAGTACTTC
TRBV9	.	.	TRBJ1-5	CASSVDGSGSNQPQHF	TGTGCCAGCAGCGTAGATGGTTCGGGTAGCAATCAGCCCCAGCATTTT
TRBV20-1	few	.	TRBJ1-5	CSASVGAGDSNQPQHF	TGCAGTGCTAGCGTCGGGGCAGGGGACAGCAATCAGCCCCAGCATTTT
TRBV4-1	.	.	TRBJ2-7	CASSQREFYEQYF	TGCGCCAGCAGCCAAAGGGAATTTTACGAGCAGTACTTC
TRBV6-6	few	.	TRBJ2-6	CASSYSVELGANVLTF	TGTGCCAGCAGTTACTCGGTGGAATTAGGGGCCAACGTCCTGACTTTC
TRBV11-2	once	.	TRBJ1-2	CASSLAPGFQDGYTF	TGTGCCAGCAGCTTAGCCCCAGGGTTTCAGGATGGCTACACCTTC
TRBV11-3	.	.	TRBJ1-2	CASSLVESLGCGYTF	TGTGCCAGCAGCTTAGTAGAATCTCTCGGCTGTGGCTACACCTTC
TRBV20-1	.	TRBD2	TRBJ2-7	CSASGLVTSGSSYEQYF	TGCAGTGCTAGTGGGCTAGTAACTAGCGGGAGCTCCTACGAGCAGTACTTC
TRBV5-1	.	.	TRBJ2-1	CASSLDTEYNEQFF	TGCGCCAGCAGCTTGGATACGGAATACAATGAGCAGTTCTTC
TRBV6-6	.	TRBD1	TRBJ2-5	CASSGNRGRGETQYF	TGTGCCAGCAGTGGGAACAGGGGGCGAGGAGAGACCCAGTACTTC
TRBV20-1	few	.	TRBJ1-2	CSATNTGSSGYTF	TGCAGTGCTACCAATACAGGGAGCAGTGGCTACACCTTC
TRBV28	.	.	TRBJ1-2	CASSSSLGTAYGYTF	TGTGCCAGCAGTTCTTCCCTCGGGACCGCCTATGGCTACACCTTC
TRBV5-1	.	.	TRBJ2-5	CASSPWLQETQYF	TGCGCCAGCAGCCCATGGCTACAAGAGACCCAGTACTTC